This entry lists 5 T cell receptor beta chains sequenced from one sample in a study of PD-L1 blockade in urothelial cancer. The data were produced by immunoSEQ multiplex PCR, yet TCRdb's version contains in-frame clones alone and is incomplete. The top ten hold more than 3.5% of the sample, which has roughly 20,000 clones, around nine tenths seen once. The starting material was PBMCs, obtained around atezolizumab (anti-PD-L1) treatment. The receptors shown here come from a man aged 50 to 59 with urothelial cancer.

This chain uses TRBV5-1 with TRBJ1-4; the D is unclear. The CDR3 spans 16 residues. V was clipped by 3 bases and J by 4 bases, with 16 bases between them. The germline CDR1 and CDR2 sequences are SGHRS and YFSETQ. In nucleotides, the CDR3 is TGCGCCAGCAGCTGGGGTCCGTCGGGGATTAATGAAAAACTGTTTTTT. Residues: CASSWGPSGINEKLFF.

The V gene is TRBV18, the J gene TRBJ2-1; 8 bases fit TRBD1. The trim removed 4 bases at V and 9 bases at J, leaving 14 bases unmatched. CDR1 KGHSH and CDR2 LQKENI come from the germline V gene. The CDR3 has 16 residues. As DNA, the CDR3 is TGTGCCAGCTCACTCTTGCGGGACAGGTCAAGGGGTGAGCAGTTCTTC. Amino acid sequence: CASSLLRDRSRGEQFF.

The genes are TRBV2 and TRBJ1-5, with 8 bases lining up with TRBD1. CDR3 length: 15 residues. Looked up from germline, CDR1 is SNHLY and CDR2 is FYNNEI. Germline trimming cut 4 bases from V and 5 bases from J; bases unmatched to any gene: 7. The CDR3 protein is CASSADREAYQPQHF. For the CDR3, the DNA is TGTGCCAGCAGTGCGGACAGGGAGGCTTATCAGCCCCAGCATTTT.

J is TRBJ2-6 and V is TRBV28; tentative D call: TRBD2 (7 bases). The germline CDR1 and CDR2 sequences are MDHEN and SYDVKM. Trimming cost V 5 bases and J 4 bases, with 9 bases left between them. This CDR3 spans 14 amino acids. For the CDR3, the DNA is TGTGCCAGCAGTGGGGGGGCCGGGGCCAACGTCCTGACTTTC. Its protein is CASSGGAGANVLTF.

The V call is TRBV6-5, the J call TRBJ2-5, with TRBD2 matching 8 bases. CDR3 length equals 15 residues. Trimming at V came to 2 bases and at J to 2 bases, leaving 4 bases not matched to a gene. CDR1 MNHEY and CDR2 SVGAGI come from the germline V gene. The CDR3 is CASSYGTRIQETQYF. In DNA, the CDR3 is TGTGCCAGCAGTTACGGGACTAGAATACAAGAGACCCAGTACTTC.